What follows are 19 T cell receptor beta chains derived from one specimen sequenced in a study of identical twins. TCRdb reprocessed the 5' RACE reads via MiXCR and lists one record per CDR3 protein. The sample lists 690,000 or so distinct CDR3 sequences; under 9% were seen once. These same records also appear under a second study, on yellow fever vaccine responses in identical twins.

Sequencing was done on a sample of PBMCs. The receptors shown here come from a woman under 30 in good health.

This sequence joins TRBV14 and TRBJ2-1; 9 nucleotides align to TRBD2. The V gene end was trimmed by 1 base and the J gene end by 3 bases; junction bases not matched to a gene: 13. This CDR3 contains 19 residues. CDR1 is SGHDN, CDR2 FVKESK, per germline. The CDR3 nucleotides read TGTGCCAGCAGCCAAGTAGTTGGGGCGGGAGGGCCCCGCTACAATGAGCAGTTCTTC. Translation: CASSQVVGAGGPRYNEQFF.

This clonotype was counted only a few times. The chain combines TRBV12-3 or TRBV12-4 with TRBJ2-7; weak D call: TRBD2 (6 bases). CDR3 length: 15 amino acids. Deletions cut 2 bases from V and 4 bases from J, with 15 bases between. The chain's CDR3 is CASSLKIGSSYEQYF. The CDR3 DNA sequence: TGTGCCAGCAGTTTAAAAATCGGGAGTTCATACGAGCAGTACTTC.

This clonotype has only a few counts. This chain links TRBV2 with TRBJ2-3; no clear D gene. This CDR3 contains 12 residues. Germline CDR1 and CDR2: SNHLY and FYNNEI. V gave up 6 bases and J gave up 4 bases, with 8 bases separating them. The chain's CDR3 is CASRKAPDTQYF. DNA for the CDR3: TGTGCCAGCAGGAAGGCCCCAGATACGCAGTATTTT.

This rearrangement joins TRBV29-1 to TRBJ1-1, with D possibly matching TRBD1 (5 bases). This CDR3 contains 12 residues. The germline V and J ends were trimmed by 5 bases and 4 bases, with 11 bases remaining between them. Germline loops: CDR1 SQVTM, CDR2 ANQGSEA. In DNA form, the CDR3 reads TGCAGCGTTCCAGGGTTATTCACTGAAGCTTTCTTT. Translation: CSVPGLFTEAFF.

J is TRBJ2-1 and V is TRBV5-1; weak D call: TRBD2 (6 bases). This CDR3 is 15 amino acids long. From germline, CDR1 is SGHRS and CDR2 YFSETQ. V was pared by 0 bases and J by 5 bases, with 12 bases between. CDR3: CASSLVGGKDNEQFF. The CDR3 DNA follows: TGCGCCAGCAGCTTGGTCGGCGGGAAAGACAATGAGCAGTTCTTC.

This clonotype has ten or more counts. The chain is built from TRBV20-1 and TRBJ2-5; D is perhaps TRBD1 or TRBD2 (5 bases each). The germline V gene has CDR1 DFQATT and CDR2 SNEGSKA (reference sequence). This CDR3 contains 13 residues. With 3 bases removed from V and 2 bases from J, the gap between germline ends came to 10 bases. CDR3 nucleotide sequence: TGCAGTGCTAGTCCGGGGCTTCAAGAGACCCAGTACTTC. It encodes CSASPGLQETQYF.

This chain links TRBV7-9 with TRBJ2-2, with D hard to call. This CDR3 is built from 13 residues. The germline gives CDR1 SEHNR, CDR2 FQNEAQ (reference sequence). V was cut by 5 bases and J by 7 bases, with 11 bases left in between. CDR3 region: CASSRWRNGELFF. The CDR3 region has the DNA TGTGCCAGCAGCCGCTGGAGAAACGGGGAGCTGTTTTTT.

V usage is TRBV27 and J usage is TRBJ2-7; possible D gene TRBD2, 7 bases. V lost 5 bases and J 6 bases, leaving 20 bases between the germline ends. This CDR3 spans 15 amino acids. Germline values: CDR1 MNHEY, CDR2 SMNVEV (reference sequence). CDR3 DNA sequence: TGTGCCAGCAGTCCCCCCCCGGGGCGGGGGCCCGAGCAGTACTTC. Translating it yields CASSPPPGRGPEQYF.

A few counts support this clonotype. This chain connects TRBV4-3 to TRBJ2-7, with D hard to call. The CDR3 runs to 17 residues. Trimming took off 4 bases at V and 2 bases at J, with 21 bases between the two ends. Germline loops: CDR1 LGHNA, CDR2 YSLEER. The CDR3 nucleotides are TGCGCCAGCAGCCCCCAACTCCCGGACGCCAGGACCTACGAGCAGTACTTC. This codes for CASSPQLPDARTYEQYF.

This clonotype was seen ten or more times. The V and J genes are TRBV29-1 and TRBJ2-2; TRBD1 might be the D (6 bases). V lost 2 bases and J 1 base, leaving 11 bases between the germline ends. There are 15 residues in the CDR3. Germline CDR1 reads SQVTM; CDR2 reads ANQGSEA. CDR3 sequence: CSVEKGTQNTGELFF. DNA for the CDR3: TGCAGCGTTGAAAAAGGGACACAGAACACCGGGGAGCTGTTTTTT.

The sample holds a few counts of this clonotype. The V gene is TRBV24-1, the J gene TRBJ2-7, with 9 bases identical to TRBD1. V lost 7 bases to trimming and J lost 5 bases; unmatched junction nucleotides: 5. Germline assignment: CDR1 KGHDR and CDR2 SFDVKD. The CDR3 runs 13 residues. The CDR3 spells CATSDRGSHEQYF. The CDR3 nucleotides are TGTGCCACCAGCGACAGGGGGTCCCACGAGCAGTACTTC.

This clonotype showed up just a few times. The chain joins TRBV10-3 to TRBJ2-7; D is uncertain. This CDR3 comprises 15 residues. Germline CDR1 is ENHRY and CDR2 is SYGVKD. V lost 0 bases, J lost 1 base, and 10 bases lay in between. The CDR3 region has the DNA TGTGCCATCAGTGAGTCGAGTCAACGTTCCTACGAGCAGTACTTC. Its translation is CAISESSQRSYEQYF.

This clonotype was seen more than once but under ten times. V usage is TRBV28 and J usage is TRBJ2-3; maybe TRBD2 (6 bases). V lost 11 bases and J 2 bases, leaving 11 bases between the germline ends. CDR1 and CDR2 (germline): MDHEN, SYDVKM. This CDR3 region has 12 residues. The CDR3 here is CAWRDSTDTQYF. The CDR3, as DNA: TGTGCCTGGAGGGACTCCACAGATACGCAGTATTTT.

This clonotype was seen only a few times. V and J are TRBV5-6 and TRBJ2-4; unclear D gene. Trimming left V 4 bases short and J 8 bases short, with 13 bases between. Germline values: CDR1 SGHDT, CDR2 YYEEEE. This CDR3 has 13 residues. The CDR3 DNA reads TGTGCCAGCAGCAGGTCCGACAACTACATTCAGTACTTC. Translating it yields CASSRSDNYIQYF.

This clonotype was picked up a small number of times. The rearrangement joins TRBV20-1 to TRBJ2-3, with D perhaps being TRBD1 or TRBD2 (6 bases each). V was trimmed by 5 bases and J by 6 bases, leaving 21 bases between them. CDR3 size: 15 residues. Germline CDR1 and CDR2: DFQATT and SNEGSKA (reference sequence). CDR3 in amino acids: CSAPPAGGRQDTQYF. The CDR3 nucleotides read TGCAGTGCTCCCCCTGCCGGGGGCCGACAGGATACGCAGTATTTT.

This clonotype was observed a few times. The J gene is TRBJ2-2, the V gene TRBV29-1, with D maybe TRBD1 (5 bases). Germline CDR1 and CDR2: SQVTM and ANQGSEA. V lost 7 bases and J 2 bases, leaving 11 bases between the germline ends. This CDR3 has 13 amino acids. The CDR3 here is CSAWQGNTGELFF. For the CDR3, the DNA is TGCAGCGCGTGGCAGGGCAACACCGGGGAGCTGTTTTTT.

The genes are TRBV14 and TRBJ2-1; D is undetermined. The germline V gene has CDR1 SGHDN and CDR2 FVKESK. V lost 1 base and J 2 bases, leaving 9 bases between the germline ends. The CDR3 loop spans 15 amino acids. The CDR3 DNA is TGTGCCAGCAGCCAAGGGCAGTTCCCCTACAATGAGCAGTTCTTC. Protein sequence: CASSQGQFPYNEQFF.

This clonotype was seen a handful of times. The chain employs TRBV2 and TRBJ2-1, with a tentative D call TRBD2 (5 bases). With 7 bases removed from V and 6 bases from J, the gap between germline ends came to 25 bases. Germline V gene lookup returns CDR1 SNHLY and CDR2 FYNNEI. The CDR3 extends over 17 amino acids. The CDR3 sequence: CASTEGRRWQVINEQFF. CDR3 nucleotide sequence: TGTGCCAGCACCGAGGGCCGACGGTGGCAGGTAATCAATGAGCAGTTCTTC.

The chain recombines TRBV6-2 or TRBV6-3 with TRBJ1-5, with 8 positions matching TRBD1. Germline V gives CDR1 MNHEY, CDR2 SVGEGT. V trimming: 2 bases; J trimming: 7 bases; junction bases outside the gene matches: 7. This CDR3 region has 15 residues. The CDR3 DNA reads TGTGCCAGCAGTTACACAGGGGGAGTTTGGCAGCCCCAGCATTTT. Its translation: CASSYTGGVWQPQHF.